This TCR beta chain was recorded in a study of OX40 agonist ivuxolimab in advanced cancers. Overall study context: The patients received agonistic anti-OX40 (CD134) antibody ivuxolimab. Under the entry rules, prior anti-PD-1, anti-PD-L1 or anti-CTLA-4 therapy was allowed, and roughly 41% had some.

Generated by immunoSEQ multiplex PCR, the TCRdb table keeps only in-frame clones and is missing some. Of more than 75,000 clones listed, around 90% are singletons. The sampling schedule covered blood at baseline, cycle 4 day 1, and cycle 7 day 1. V shed 5 bases, J shed 2 bases, and the junction held 5 bases outside the gene matches. This CDR3 has 15 amino acids. Per germline, CDR1 SEHNR and CDR2 FQNEAQ (reference sequence). Sequenced material: CD4+ or CD8+ T cells sorted from blood, taken in a trial of the OX40 agonist ivuxolimab. The clonotype originates from an adult with an advanced solid tumor such as melanoma, head and neck, liver or kidney cancer. This rearrangement joins TRBV7-9 to TRBJ2-5; 10 nucleotides line up with TRBD2. CDR3 bases: TGTGCCAGCAGCCAGGCACTAGCGGGGCAAGAGACCCAGTACTTC. This translates into CASSQALAGQETQYF.